Sequencing of this T cell receptor beta chain was carried out in a study of blood T cell repertoires in COVID-19. Study in general: PBMCs, B-cell-depleted T cells, or T cells were the source of the cDNA or gDNA that made up the material.

There are 13 residues in the CDR3. Germline CDR1 and CDR2: MNHEY and SMNVEV (reference sequence). Trimming shortened V by 8 bases and J by 11 bases, and 21 bases separated the two germline ends. Participants spanned ages about 18 to 89 years and resided in about 24 US areas. Per the original data handling: Reference gene primer amplification in the assay estimated nucleated cell counts. Data came from immunoSEQ multiplex PCR; TCRdb stores just in-frame clones and leaves some out. V and J calls and clone size come straight from that table; D and trimming were deduced from the DNA. The sample lists fewer than 500,000 clones, 85% to 90% seen once, with 0.95% to 1% in the top ten.

The source of this sequence is a woman aged 25 to 39 with acute COVID-19. What was sequenced was PBMCs or T cells enriched from blood (not recorded which). This sequence joins TRBV27 and TRBJ1-1, with D tentatively TRBD1 (6 bases). The CDR3 region has the DNA TGTGCCAGCCGATACCTCGGGGGGGCGAGGGCTTTCTTT. This encodes CASRYLGGARAFF.